What follows are 10 T cell receptor beta chains derived from one specimen sequenced in a study of cytomegalovirus exposure and HLA in healthy donors. Amplification used 60 Vbeta primers and 13 Jbeta primers. Generated by immunoSEQ multiplex PCR, the TCRdb table keeps only in-frame clones and is missing some. The data contain roughly 180,000 clones, about four fifths of them singletons. The sample was PBMCs. These TCRs come from a male donor in good health and CMV-seronegative.

J is TRBJ2-3 and V is TRBV5-4; no clear D. The germline V gene has CDR1 SGHNT and CDR2 YYREEE (reference sequence). The CDR3 is 12 residues long. The V and J ends lost 4 bases and 0 bases respectively, with 3 bases between them. The CDR3 nucleotides read TGTGCCAGCAGCCAAAGCACAGATACGCAGTATTTT. Amino acids: CASSQSTDTQYF.

Here the CDR3 reads CSADTGTPSTQYF. CDR3 bases: TGCAGCGCAGATACCGGGACTCCGTCGACGCAGTATTTT. V usage is TRBV29-1 and J usage is TRBJ2-3; D might be TRBD2 (6 bases). V gave up 7 bases and J gave up 9 bases, with 20 bases separating them. Germline lookup yields CDR1 SQVTM and CDR2 ANQGSEA. The CDR3 contains 13 residues.

The rearrangement links TRBV28 to TRBJ2-5, with D perhaps TRBD2 (6 bases). V gave up 3 bases and J gave up 5 bases, with 13 bases separating them. The CDR3 spans 14 residues. Germline CDR1 reads MDHEN; CDR2 reads SYDVKM. The CDR3, as DNA: TGTGCCAGCAGTTTGCCCGGGAGCGCGGAGACCCAGTACTTC. This codes for CASSLPGSAETQYF.

The rearrangement joins TRBV29-1 to TRBJ1-1, with D maybe TRBD1 (6 bases). V gave up 3 bases and J gave up 6 bases, with 17 bases separating them. Germline values: CDR1 SQVTM, CDR2 ANQGSEA. The CDR3 is 14 residues long. CDR3 coding DNA: TGCAGCGTTGATCCCAGGGGCTCAGCAGCTGAAGCTTTCTTT. Amino acids: CSVDPRGSAAEAFF.

The chain carries TRBV7-7 and TRBJ2-7, with D tentatively TRBD2 (6 bases). The CDR3 is 15 residues long. Germline CDR1 reads SSHAT; CDR2 reads FNYEAQ (reference sequence). Deletions cut 5 bases from V and 1 base from J, with 15 bases between. CDR3 sequence (DNA): TGTGCCAGCAGCCTCCGGGACGGGACTTCCTACGAGCAGTACTTC. It yields the protein CASSLRDGTSYEQYF.

V is TRBV2 and J is TRBJ1-1, with D maybe TRBD1 (6 bases). Germline CDR1 and CDR2: SNHLY and FYNNEI. With 5 bases removed from V and 3 bases from J, the gap between germline ends came to 13 bases. This CDR3 spans 14 amino acids. CDR3 region: CASSSGQRYTEAFF. The CDR3 DNA reads TGTGCCAGCAGTTCAGGACAGCGGTACACTGAAGCTTTCTTT.

The rearrangement uses TRBV6-1 and TRBJ1-3; D is ambiguous. Germline lookup yields CDR1 MNHNS and CDR2 SASEGT. V lost 1 base and J lost 5, with 9 bases in between. CDR3 length: 14 residues. The CDR3 is CASSEGLERNTIYF. CDR3 DNA sequence: TGTGCCAGCAGTGAAGGACTGGAGAGAAACACCATATATTTT.

The chain joins TRBV4-1 to TRBJ2-1; 9 nucleotides agree with TRBD2. Germline lookup yields CDR1 MGHRA and CDR2 YSYEKL. J was trimmed by 9 bases and V by 8 bases; bases with no gene match: 26. The CDR3 loop spans 19 amino acids. The CDR3 DNA reads as TGCGCCAGCCGAGCCGGGACTAGCTTGGAGCTACGTCCCACACGTGAGCAGTTCTTC. As protein: CASRAGTSLELRPTREQFF.

The rearrangement links TRBV9 to TRBJ2-7; 9 bases align to TRBD1. The V gene end was trimmed by 4 bases and the J gene end by 3 bases; junction bases not matched to a gene: 5. This CDR3 has 14 residues. Germline V gene lookup returns CDR1 SGDLS and CDR2 YYNGEE. Here the CDR3 DNA reads TGTGCCAGCAGCCCCCGGGACAGGGACTACGAGCAGTACTTC. Translated: CASSPRDRDYEQYF.

This clone showed up just once. This chain connects TRBV10-3 to TRBJ2-3; D gene uncertain. The CDR3 runs to 15 residues. The V gene lost 0 bases and the J gene lost 5 bases, with 12 bases spanning the gap. Germline CDR1 ENHRY, CDR2 SYGVKD. Here the CDR3 reads CAISESGRVVDTQYF. The CDR3 DNA reads as TGTGCCATCAGTGAGTCGGGCAGAGTAGTAGATACGCAGTATTTT.